Here is one T cell receptor beta chain with its context. Antigen unknown. This sample is part of a study of T cells after yellow fever vaccination. General observations from the study: Highly abundant clonotypes carried over from the bulk population could end up in FACS-sorted repertoires as contaminants.

The authors made TCR cDNA by 5'RACE template switching, adding a universal primer site and UMIs. TCRdb independently ran MiXCR on the 5' RACE reads; one entry per CDR3 protein. The repertoire holds 500,000 to 650,000 distinct CDR3 sequences, less than 20% seen once, with roughly 17% in the top ten. The junction had 9 bases not matched to a gene; V was cut back by 7 bases and J by 6 bases. The length of the CDR3 is 15 residues. CDR1 is MNHEY, CDR2 SVGEGT, per germline. Sequencing was performed on PBMCs, taken 5 to 6 days after the first yellow fever vaccination. This receptor was identified in a man younger than 35 who received the YFV17D yellow fever vaccine. The chain is built from TRBV6-2 or TRBV6-3 and TRBJ1-5, with 10 bases matching TRBD1. For the CDR3, the DNA is TGTGCCAGCACCGGAGGACAGGGGGAGTTTCAGCCCCAGCATTTT. This sequence encodes CASTGGQGEFQPQHF.